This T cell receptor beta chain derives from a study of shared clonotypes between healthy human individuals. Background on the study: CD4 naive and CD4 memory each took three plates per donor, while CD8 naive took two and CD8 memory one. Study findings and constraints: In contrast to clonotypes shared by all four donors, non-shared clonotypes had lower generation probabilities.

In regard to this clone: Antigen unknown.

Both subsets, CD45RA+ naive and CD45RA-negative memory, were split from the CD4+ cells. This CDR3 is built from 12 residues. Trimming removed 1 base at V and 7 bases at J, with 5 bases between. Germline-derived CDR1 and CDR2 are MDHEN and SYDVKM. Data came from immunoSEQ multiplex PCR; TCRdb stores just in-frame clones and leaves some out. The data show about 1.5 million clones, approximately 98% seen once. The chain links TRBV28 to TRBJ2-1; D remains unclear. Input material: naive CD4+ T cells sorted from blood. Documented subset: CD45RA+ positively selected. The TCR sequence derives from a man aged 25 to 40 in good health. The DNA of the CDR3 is TGTGCCAGCAGTTTATACGGGAATGAGCAGTTCTTC. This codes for CASSLYGNEQFF.